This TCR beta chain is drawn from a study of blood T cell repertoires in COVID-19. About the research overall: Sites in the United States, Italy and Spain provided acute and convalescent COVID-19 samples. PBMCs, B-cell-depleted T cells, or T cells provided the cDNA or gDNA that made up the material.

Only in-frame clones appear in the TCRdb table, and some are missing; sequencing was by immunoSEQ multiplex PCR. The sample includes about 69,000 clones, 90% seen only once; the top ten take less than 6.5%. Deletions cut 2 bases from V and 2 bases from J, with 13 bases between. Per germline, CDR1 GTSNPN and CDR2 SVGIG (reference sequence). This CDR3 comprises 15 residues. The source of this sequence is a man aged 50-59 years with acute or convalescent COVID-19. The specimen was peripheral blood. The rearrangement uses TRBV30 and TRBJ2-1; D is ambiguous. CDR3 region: CAWSQEPLTYNEQFF. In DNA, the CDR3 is TGTGCCTGGAGTCAGGAACCCCTCACCTACAATGAGCAGTTCTTC.